This T cell receptor beta chain originates from a study of OX40 agonist ivuxolimab in advanced cancers. On the study more broadly: Of mixed ages from about 23 to 79 and averaging 60 years, the group was 65% to 85% male.

V was clipped by 5 bases and J by 2 bases; unmatched bases: 8. The CDR3 has 16 residues. The V gene's germline CDR1 is SGDLS and CDR2 YYNGEE. Profiled with immunoSEQ multiplex PCR; TCRdb holds only in-frame clones, not every one. The sample contains more than 100,000 clones, roughly 95% of which appear only once. Collection of blood occurred at baseline, at cycle 4 day 1, and at cycle 7 day 1. The chain employs TRBV9 and TRBJ1-5, with 9 bases that match TRBD1. The input for sequencing was CD4+ or CD8+ T cells sorted from blood, taken in a trial of the OX40 agonist ivuxolimab. The TCR was taken from an adult with an advanced solid tumor such as melanoma, head and neck, liver or kidney cancer. CDR3 bases: TGTGCCAGCAGGCCCGGGACAGGGCTTCGCAATCAGCCCCAGCATTTT. The encoded protein is CASRPGTGLRNQPQHF.